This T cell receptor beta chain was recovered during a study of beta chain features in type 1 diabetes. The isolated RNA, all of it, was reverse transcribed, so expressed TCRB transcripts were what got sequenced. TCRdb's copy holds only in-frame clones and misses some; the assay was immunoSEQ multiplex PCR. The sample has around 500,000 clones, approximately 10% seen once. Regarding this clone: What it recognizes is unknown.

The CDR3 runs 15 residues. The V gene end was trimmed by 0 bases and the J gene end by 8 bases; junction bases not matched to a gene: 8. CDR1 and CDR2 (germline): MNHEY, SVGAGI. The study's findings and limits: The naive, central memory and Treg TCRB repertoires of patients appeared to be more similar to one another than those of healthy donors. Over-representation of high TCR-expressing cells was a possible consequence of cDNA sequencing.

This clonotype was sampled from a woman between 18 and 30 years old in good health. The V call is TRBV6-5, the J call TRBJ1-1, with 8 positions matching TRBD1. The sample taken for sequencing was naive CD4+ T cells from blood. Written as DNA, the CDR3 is TGTGCCAGCAGTTACTCTTGGACAGGGAGTTACGAAGCTTTCTTT. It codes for CASSYSWTGSYEAFF.